This T cell receptor (beta chain) was identified in a study of blood T cell repertoires in COVID-19. In the study overall: Collection of acute and convalescent COVID-19 samples took place in the United States, Italy and Spain.

Profiled with immunoSEQ multiplex PCR; TCRdb holds only in-frame clones, not every one. This table has around 180,000 clones, around 87% appearing once. This CDR3 has 14 residues. CDR1 is MNHEY and CDR2 is SVGAGI in the germline V gene. The V and J ends lost 6 bases and 9 bases, in that order; junction bases with no gene match: 6. The clonotype originates from a middle-aged man with active or convalescent COVID-19. The sequenced sample was peripheral blood. The rearrangement links TRBV6-5 to TRBJ2-1; 12 bases fit TRBD1. CDR3: CASSPGTGGGEQFF. CDR3 sequence (DNA): TGTGCCAGCAGCCCCGGGACAGGGGGCGGTGAGCAGTTCTTC.